The 8 T cell receptor beta chains reported below all come from one sample, sequenced in a study of T cell responses to AZD1222 COVID-19 vaccine. Assay used: immunoSEQ multiplex PCR; TCRdb lists only in-frame clones, some missing. The sample shows around 80,000 clones, more than 90% of them seen only once. This specimen was peripheral blood, taken on day 0 of AZD1222 vaccination. The receptors here all came from an adult in good health.

The chain joins TRBV7-3 to TRBJ2-7; 10 bases fit TRBD2. After removal of 1 base from V and 4 bases from J, the junction contained 4 bases not matched to a gene. The CDR3 spans 15 residues. Germline CDR1 reads SGHTA; CDR2 reads FQGTGA. CDR3 DNA sequence: TGTGCCAGCAGCTTAATCCCTAGCGGGGGTTACGAGCAGTACTTC. Encoded protein: CASSLIPSGGYEQYF.

J is TRBJ1-1 and V is TRBV19; no reliable D call. The CDR3 has 13 amino acids. Trimming pared 6 bases from V and 4 bases from J, leaving 12 bases between. In germline, CDR1 is LNHDA, CDR2 SQIVND (reference sequence). CDR3 residues: CASSLSSRTEAFF. The CDR3 DNA sequence: TGTGCCAGTAGCCTCTCGTCCCGCACTGAAGCTTTCTTT. The full variable domain, completed using reference TRBV19 and TRBJ1-1, is DGGITQSPKYLFRKEGQNVTLSCEQNLNHDAMYWYRQDPGQGLRLIYYSQIVNDFQKGDIAEGYSVSREKKESFPLTVTSAQKNPTAFYLCASSLSSRTEAFFGQGTRLTVV.

V usage is TRBV5-1 and J usage is TRBJ2-3; 12 bases line up with TRBD2. Germline lookup yields CDR1 SGHRS and CDR2 YFSETQ. V dropped 4 bases and J dropped 0; count of bases not matched to a gene: 3. CDR3 length: 16 residues. CDR3 loop: CASSRTSGVSTDTQYF. The CDR3 region has the DNA TGCGCCAGCAGCCGGACTAGCGGGGTGAGCACAGATACGCAGTATTTT.

The J gene is TRBJ1-3, the V gene TRBV29-1; no reliable D call. CDR3 size: 18 residues. The germline V and J ends were trimmed by 3 bases and 2 bases, with 23 bases remaining between them. Germline V gene sequence: CDR1 SQVTM, CDR2 ANQGSEA. CDR3: CSVDRCMVGFSPGNTIYF. CDR3 nucleotides: TGCAGCGTTGATAGGTGTATGGTGGGCTTCTCGCCTGGAAACACCATATATTTT. The variable domain in full, with the rest retrieved from reference TRBV29-1 and TRBJ1-3, is SAVISQKPSRDICQRGTSLTIQCQVDSQVTMMFWYRQQPGQSLTLIATANQGSEATYESGFVIDKFPISRPNLTFSTLTVSNMSPEDSSIYLCSVDRCMVGFSPGNTIYFGEGSWLTVV.

The chain employs TRBV2 and TRBJ2-3; 9 bases match TRBD1. Trimming took 8 bases from V and 1 from J; bases not matched to a gene: 4. The CDR3 is 14 residues long. Per the germline V gene, CDR1 is SNHLY and CDR2 is FYNNEI. The CDR3 DNA is TGTGCCAGCGGAACAGGGGGCCGCACAGATACGCAGTATTTT. Residues: CASGTGGRTDTQYF. Full variable domain (remainder filled in from reference TRBV2 and TRBJ2-3): EPEVTQTPSHQVTQMGQEVILRCVPISNHLYFYWYRQILGQKVEFLVSFYNNEISEKSEIFDDQFSVERPDGSNFTLKIRSTKLEDSAMYFCASGTGGRTDTQYFGPGTRLTVL.

The chain employs TRBV5-6 and TRBJ2-7; D may be TRBD1 or TRBD2 (5 bases each). Trimming removed 5 bases at V and 2 bases at J, with 14 bases between. Germline V gene lookup returns CDR1 SGHDT and CDR2 YYEEEE. CDR3 length: 14 residues. CDR3 amino acids: CASRPQGAPYEQYF. CDR3 DNA sequence: TGTGCCAGCAGACCGCAGGGAGCCCCCTACGAGCAGTACTTC.

The chain couples TRBV6-2 or TRBV6-3 to TRBJ1-5; 8 bases match TRBD1. The CDR3 is 14 amino acids. V was pared by 6 bases and J by 4 bases, with 5 bases of the junction left unmatched. In germline, CDR1 is MNHEY, CDR2 SVGEGT. CDR3 nucleotides: TGTGCCAGCAGACCTACAGGGGGGAATCAGCCCCAGCATTTT. It encodes CASRPTGGNQPQHF.

The chain employs TRBV6-2 or TRBV6-3 and TRBJ1-5; maybe TRBD1 (5 bases). Germline V gives CDR1 MNHEY, CDR2 SVGEGT. V lost 6 bases, J lost 1 base, and 16 bases lay in between. The length of the CDR3 is 16 residues. CDR3 amino acids: CASSNPRGKSNQPQHF. In DNA, the CDR3 is TGTGCCAGCAGCAACCCACGGGGGAAAAGCAATCAGCCCCAGCATTTT.